The sample holds one count of the clone carrying this T cell receptor (beta chain). This entry belongs to a study of OX40 agonist ivuxolimab in advanced cancers. V dropped 0 bases and J dropped 5 bases, with 10 bases sitting between them. The CDR3 runs 15 residues. Germline-derived CDR1 and CDR2 are ENHRY and SYGVKD. The data were produced by immunoSEQ multiplex PCR, yet TCRdb's version contains in-frame clones alone and is incomplete. The repertoire holds 77,000 or so clones, with 85% as singletons. The sequence was obtained from an adult with an advanced solid tumor such as melanoma, head and neck, liver or kidney cancer. The chain joins TRBV10-3 to TRBJ2-2; TRBD1 might be the D (6 bases). The starting material was CD4+ or CD8+ T cells sorted from blood, obtained in a trial of the OX40 agonist ivuxolimab. The CDR3 reads CAISESGQLTGELFF. As DNA, the CDR3 is TGTGCCATCAGTGAGTCGGGACAACTGACCGGGGAGCTGTTTTTT.